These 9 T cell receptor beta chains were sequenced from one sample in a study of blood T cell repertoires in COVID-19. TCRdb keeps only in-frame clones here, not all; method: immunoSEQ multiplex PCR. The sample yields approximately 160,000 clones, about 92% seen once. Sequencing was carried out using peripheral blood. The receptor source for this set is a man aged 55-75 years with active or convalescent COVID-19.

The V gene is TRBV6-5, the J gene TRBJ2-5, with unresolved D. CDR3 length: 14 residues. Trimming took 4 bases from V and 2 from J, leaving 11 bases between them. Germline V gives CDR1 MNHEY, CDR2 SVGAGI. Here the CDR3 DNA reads TGTGCCAGCAGTTCTTTTACGGGTCAAGAGACCCAGTACTTC. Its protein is CASSSFTGQETQYF.

The CDR3 DNA follows: TGTGCCAGCAGCCCCGCTGTGGGGGGTGGCTACACCTTC. This translates into CASSPAVGGGYTF. This sequence joins TRBV27 and TRBJ1-2; D possibly corresponds to TRBD1 (5 bases). V lost 6 bases, J lost 7 bases, and 15 bases lay in between. Germline CDR1 MNHEY, CDR2 SMNVEV (reference sequence). The CDR3 runs 13 residues.

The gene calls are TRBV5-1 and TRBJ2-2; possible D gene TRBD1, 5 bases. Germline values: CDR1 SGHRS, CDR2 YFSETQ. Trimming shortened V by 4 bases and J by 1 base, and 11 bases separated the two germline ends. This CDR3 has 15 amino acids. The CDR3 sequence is CASSPRGQNTGELFF. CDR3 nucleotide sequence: TGCGCCAGCAGCCCCCGCGGACAGAACACCGGGGAGCTGTTTTTT.

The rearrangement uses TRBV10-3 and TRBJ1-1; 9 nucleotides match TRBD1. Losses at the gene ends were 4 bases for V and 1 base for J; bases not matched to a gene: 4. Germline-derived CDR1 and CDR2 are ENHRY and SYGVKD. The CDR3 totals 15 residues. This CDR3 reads CAISVQGAGNTEAFF. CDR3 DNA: TGTGCCATCAGTGTACAGGGGGCAGGGAACACTGAAGCTTTCTTT.

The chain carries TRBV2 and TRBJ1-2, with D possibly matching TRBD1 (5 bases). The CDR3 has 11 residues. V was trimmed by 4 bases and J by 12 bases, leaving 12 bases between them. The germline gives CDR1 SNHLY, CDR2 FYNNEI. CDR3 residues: CASSGTTVDTF. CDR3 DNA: TGTGCCAGCAGTGGAACGACAGTTGACACCTTC.

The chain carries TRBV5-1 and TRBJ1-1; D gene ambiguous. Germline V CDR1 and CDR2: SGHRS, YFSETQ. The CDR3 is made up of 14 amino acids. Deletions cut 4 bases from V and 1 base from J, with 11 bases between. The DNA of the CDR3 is TGCGCCAGCAGCCCCCAAGGAGGGAACACTGAAGCTTTCTTT. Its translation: CASSPQGGNTEAFF.

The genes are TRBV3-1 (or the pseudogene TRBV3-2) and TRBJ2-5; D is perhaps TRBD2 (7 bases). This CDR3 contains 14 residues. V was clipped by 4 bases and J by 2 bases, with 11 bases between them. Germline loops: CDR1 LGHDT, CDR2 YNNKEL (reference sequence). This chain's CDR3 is CASSPRGGQETQYF. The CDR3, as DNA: TGTGCCAGCAGCCCTAGGGGGGGACAAGAGACCCAGTACTTC.

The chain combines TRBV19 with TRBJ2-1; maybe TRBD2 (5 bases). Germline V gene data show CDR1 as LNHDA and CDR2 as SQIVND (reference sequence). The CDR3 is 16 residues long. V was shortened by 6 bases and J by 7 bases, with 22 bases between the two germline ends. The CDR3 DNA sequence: TGTGCCAGTAGACCCCCCCTCGCGGGTAGGACGAATGAGCAGTTCTTC. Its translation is CASRPPLAGRTNEQFF.

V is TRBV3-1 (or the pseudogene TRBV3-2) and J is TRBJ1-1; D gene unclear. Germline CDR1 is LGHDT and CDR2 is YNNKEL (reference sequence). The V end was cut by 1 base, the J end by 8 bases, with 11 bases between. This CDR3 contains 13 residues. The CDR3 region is CASSQGHSSEAFF. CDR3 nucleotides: TGTGCCAGCAGCCAAGGACACTCATCGGAAGCTTTCTTT.